This T cell receptor (beta chain) was documented in a study of identical twins. Germline-derived CDR1 and CDR2 are SGHRS and YFSETQ. The CDR3 is made up of 15 amino acids. V was pared by 4 bases and J by 0 bases, with 14 bases between. Findings of the study overall: Excess sharing between twins was weaker in beta out-of-frame sequences.

About this clonotype itself: Its antigen is not identified.

TCRdb used MiXCR to reprocess the 5' RACE reads, holding one entry per CDR3 protein. The repertoire holds 450,000 or so distinct CDR3 sequences, with 13% to 15% as singletons. The same sample was also studied in work on yellow fever vaccine responses in identical twins.

The chain links TRBV5-1 to TRBJ2-7, with D possibly being TRBD2 (5 bases). Sequencing was carried out using CD4+ T cells sorted from blood. This receptor was taken from a woman between 18 and 29 years old in good health. The CDR3 DNA sequence: TGCGCCAGCAGCCCCGGCGGGTCCCGCTCCTACGAGCAGTACTTC. This encodes CASSPGGSRSYEQYF.